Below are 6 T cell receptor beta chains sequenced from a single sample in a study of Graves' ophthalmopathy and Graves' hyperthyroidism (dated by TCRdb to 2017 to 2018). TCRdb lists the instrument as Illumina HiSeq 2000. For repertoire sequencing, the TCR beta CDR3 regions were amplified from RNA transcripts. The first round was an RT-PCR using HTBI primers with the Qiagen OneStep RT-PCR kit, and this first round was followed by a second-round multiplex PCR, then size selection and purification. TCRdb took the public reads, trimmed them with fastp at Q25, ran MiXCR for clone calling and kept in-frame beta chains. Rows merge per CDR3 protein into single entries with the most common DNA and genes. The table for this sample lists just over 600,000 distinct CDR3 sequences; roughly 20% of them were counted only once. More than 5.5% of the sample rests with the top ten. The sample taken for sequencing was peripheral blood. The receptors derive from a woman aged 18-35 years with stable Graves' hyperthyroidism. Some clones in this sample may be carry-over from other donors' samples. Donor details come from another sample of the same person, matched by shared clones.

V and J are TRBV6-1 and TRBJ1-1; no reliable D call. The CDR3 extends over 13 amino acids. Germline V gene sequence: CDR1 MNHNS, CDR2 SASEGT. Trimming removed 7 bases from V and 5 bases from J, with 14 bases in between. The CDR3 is CASTLGPGTEAFF. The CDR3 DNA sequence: TGTGCCAGCACCCTAGGACCGGGGACTGAAGCTTTCTTT.

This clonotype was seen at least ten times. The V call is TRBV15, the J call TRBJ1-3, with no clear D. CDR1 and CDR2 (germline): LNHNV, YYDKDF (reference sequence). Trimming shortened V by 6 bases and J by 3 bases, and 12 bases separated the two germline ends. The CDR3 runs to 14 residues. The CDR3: CATSYRRNGNTIYF. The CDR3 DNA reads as TGTGCCACCAGTTATCGCAGGAATGGAAACACCATATATTTT.

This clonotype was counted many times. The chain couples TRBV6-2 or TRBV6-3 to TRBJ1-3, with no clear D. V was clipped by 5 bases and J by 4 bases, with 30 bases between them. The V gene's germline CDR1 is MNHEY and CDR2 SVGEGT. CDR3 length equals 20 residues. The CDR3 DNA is TGTGCCAGCAGTCAGCCCAGATCCGGGCCGGATCTTCTTTTCGGAAACACCATATATTTT. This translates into CASSQPRSGPDLLFGNTIYF.

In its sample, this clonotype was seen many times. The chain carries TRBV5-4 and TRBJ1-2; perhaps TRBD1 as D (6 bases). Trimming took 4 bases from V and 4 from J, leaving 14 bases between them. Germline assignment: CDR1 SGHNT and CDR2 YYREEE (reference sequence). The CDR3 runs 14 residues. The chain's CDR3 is CASSPRGAGYGYTF. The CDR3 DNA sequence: TGTGCCAGCAGCCCACGGGGGGCCGGCTATGGCTACACCTTC. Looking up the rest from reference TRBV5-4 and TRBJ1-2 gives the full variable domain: ETGVTQSPTHLIKTRGQQVTLRCSSQSGHNTVSWYQQALGQGPQFIFQYYREEENGRGNFPPRFSGLQFPNYSSELNVNALELDDSALYLCASSPRGAGYGYTFGSGTRLTVV.

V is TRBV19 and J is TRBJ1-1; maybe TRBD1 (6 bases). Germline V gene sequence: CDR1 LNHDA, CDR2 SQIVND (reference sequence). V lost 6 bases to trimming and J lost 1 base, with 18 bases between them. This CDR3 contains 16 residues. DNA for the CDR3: TGTGCCAGTAGACCAAAGGGGGGAAATTGGAACACTGAAGCTTTCTTT. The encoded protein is CASRPKGGNWNTEAFF.

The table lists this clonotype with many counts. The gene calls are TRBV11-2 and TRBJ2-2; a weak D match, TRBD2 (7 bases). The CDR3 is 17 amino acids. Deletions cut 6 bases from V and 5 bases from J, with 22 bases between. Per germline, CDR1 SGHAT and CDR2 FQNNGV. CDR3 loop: CASSYKGGSAGTGELFF. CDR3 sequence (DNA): TGTGCCAGCAGTTACAAGGGGGGGTCCGCCGGGACCGGGGAGCTGTTTTTT.